These T cell receptor beta chains were read from a single sample in a study of T cells in localized non-small cell lung cancer. The protocol was immunoSEQ multiplex PCR, while the TCRdb copy is restricted to in-frame clones and leaves out a portion. Of 75,000 to 80,000 clones listed, roughly 91% were seen once; the top ten hold around 20%. The specimen comprised peripheral blood, sampled before any cancer treatment. Source of these receptors: a woman aged 35 to 75 with stage I squamous cell lung carcinoma. CDR3s include the opening cysteine and the closing phenylalanine or tryptophan. The D gene is left open where the match is weak. Size values are once, few and many counts, or a class for expanded clones, and some rows have none.

J gene	V gene	D gene	clone size	CDR3 protein	CDR3 DNA
TRBJ1-3	TRBV6-1	TRBD1	many	CASSSDRGSGNTIYF	TGTGCCAGCAGTTCCGACAGGGGCTCTGGAAACACCATATATTTT
TRBJ1-1	TRBV5-1	TRBD1	few	CASSWDRGRKNTEAFF	TGCGCCAGCAGCTGGGACAGGGGGAGGAAGAACACTGAAGCTTTCTTT
TRBJ2-5	TRBV5-1	TRBD2	few	CASSLEHGGNQETQYF	TGCGCCAGCAGCTTGGAACACGGGGGGAACCAAGAGACCCAGTACTTC
TRBJ1-1	TRBV28	NA	once	CASSLDTAERNTEAFF	TGTGCCAGCAGTTTAGATACGGCAGAGAGGAACACTGAAGCTTTCTTT
TRBJ1-3	TRBV5-1	NA	NA	CASSLDPGLRGNTIYF	TGCGCCAGCAGCTTGGATCCGGGGCTGCGTGGAAACACCATATATTTT
TRBJ1-1	TRBV15	NA	NA	CATSRDRVSEAFF	TGTGCCACCAGCAGAGATCGGGTTAGTGAAGCTTTCTTT
TRBJ2-4	TRBV19	NA	NA	CASSIEDSLAKNIQYF	TGTGCCAGTAGTATTGAGGACAGCTTAGCCAAAAACATTCAGTACTTC
TRBJ2-2	TRBV19	NA	NA	CASRVNANTGELFF	TGTGCCAGTAGGGTAAATGCGAACACCGGGGAGCTGTTTTTT
TRBJ2-7	TRBV5-4	TRBD1	NA	CASSPGQNNYEQYF	TGTGCCAGCAGCCCGGGACAGAACAACTACGAGCAGTACTTC
TRBJ2-3	TRBV30	TRBD1	NA	CAWSPRGLSTDTQYF	TGTGCCTGGAGCCCTAGGGGGCTTAGCACAGATACGCAGTATTTT
TRBJ2-6	TRBV2	TRBD1	NA	CASSRTGVNSGANVLTF	TGTGCCAGCAGTCGGACAGGGGTGAACTCTGGGGCCAACGTCCTGACTTTC
TRBJ2-1	TRBV5-5	NA	once	CASSAGLQPSYNEQFF	TGTGCCAGCAGTGCGGGACTCCAACCTTCCTACAATGAGCAGTTCTTC
TRBJ2-3	TRBV6-1	NA	NA	CASSDTGITQYF	TGTGCCAGCAGTGATACCGGGATAACGCAGTATTTT
TRBJ1-2	TRBV6-1	NA	NA	CASNPTGGGGNGYTF	TGTGCCAGCAATCCAACGGGAGGCGGGGGAAATGGCTACACCTTC
TRBJ2-2	TRBV7-9	NA	NA	CASSSTPLVSGELFF	TGTGCCAGCAGCTCCACCCCTTTAGTGAGCGGGGAGCTGTTTTTT
TRBJ1-6	TRBV11-2	NA	few	CASSLDPGPNSPLHF	TGTGCCAGCAGCTTAGATCCGGGGCCGAATTCACCCCTCCACTTT
TRBJ1-1	TRBV9	NA	NA	CASSVTVDTEAFF	TGTGCCAGCAGCGTCACGGTAGACACTGAAGCTTTCTTT
TRBJ1-2	TRBV27	TRBD1	NA	CASSNRGLDGYTF	TGTGCCAGCAGTAACAGGGGGCTGGATGGCTACACCTTC
TRBJ2-5	TRBV30	NA	NA	CAWSVVKETQYF	TGTGCCTGGAGCGTTGTAAAAGAGACCCAGTACTTC
TRBJ2-2	TRBV5-4	NA	NA	CASGPQGYGELFF	TGTGCCAGCGGGCCACAGGGATACGGGGAGCTGTTTTTT
TRBJ1-2	TRBV27	NA	NA	CASSLNRHNGYTF	TGTGCCAGCAGTTTAAACAGGCACAATGGCTACACCTTC
TRBJ1-4	TRBV6-5	NA	NA	CASSEALGTVF	TGTGCCAGCAGTGAAGCGCTGGGTACGGTTTTT
TRBJ1-5	TRBV6-1	NA	NA	CASAQGYQPQHF	TGTGCCAGCGCACAGGGATATCAGCCCCAGCATTTT
TRBJ1-6	TRBV7-6	TRBD1	NA	CASSLGTGGPPFSPLHF	TGTGCCAGCAGCTTAGGTACAGGGGGCCCGCCATTCTCACCCCTCCACTTT
TRBJ1-1	TRBV21-1	NA	NA	CASSTPWDRGTEAFF	TGTGCCAGCAGCACACCTTGGGACAGGGGGACTGAAGCTTTCTTT
TRBJ1-2	TRBV6-1	NA	NA	CASRGGIDGYTF	TGTGCCAGCAGGGGGGGAATAGATGGCTACACCTTC
TRBJ1-4	TRBV18	NA	NA	CASSPRPGETNEKLFF	TGTGCCAGCTCACCGCGGCCGGGGGAAACTAATGAAAAACTGTTTTTT
TRBJ2-7	TRBV28	TRBD1	NA	CASSLTGGSYEQYF	TGTGCCAGCAGTTTAACAGGGGGCTCCTACGAGCAGTACTTC
TRBJ1-2	TRBV5-4	TRBD1	NA	CASSMWSWTGSYGYTF	TGTGCCAGCAGCATGTGGTCCTGGACAGGGTCCTATGGCTACACCTTC
TRBJ2-4	TRBV5-8	NA	NA	CASSPRVQVAKNIQYF	TGTGCCAGCAGCCCACGCGTGCAGGTTGCCAAAAACATTCAGTACTTC
TRBJ1-1	TRBV25-1	NA	NA	CASSEVRGGNTEAFF	TGTGCCAGCAGTGAGGTCCGGGGGGGGAACACTGAAGCTTTCTTT
TRBJ2-6	TRBV11-1	NA	NA	CASSLEGTGANVLTF	TGTGCCAGCAGCTTAGAAGGTACTGGGGCCAACGTCCTGACTTTC
TRBJ1-2	TRBV19	NA	NA	CASSEQGSAGYGYTF	TGTGCCAGTAGTGAACAGGGTTCCGCTGGCTATGGCTACACCTTC
TRBJ1-2	TRBV9	NA	NA	CASSRPGGRGYTF	TGTGCCAGCAGCCGGCCCGGGGGACGAGGCTACACCTTC
TRBJ2-5	TRBV2	NA	NA	CASSTGIQETQYF	TGTGCCAGCAGCACCGGGATACAAGAGACCCAGTACTTC
TRBJ2-5	TRBV4-1	TRBD1	NA	CASSQDQRGTGYETQYF	TGCGCCAGCAGCCAAGATCAAAGGGGGACAGGGTACGAGACCCAGTACTTC
TRBJ2-3	TRBV10-3	NA	NA	CAISDPPIDTQYF	TGTGCCATCAGTGATCCACCAATAGATACGCAGTATTTT
TRBJ2-2	TRBV13	NA	once	CASSPPGPTNTGELFF	TGTGCCAGCAGCCCCCCCGGGCCTACGAACACCGGGGAGCTGTTTTTT
TRBJ2-6	TRBV18	TRBD1	NA	CASSPGTASSNVLTF	TGTGCCAGCTCACCAGGGACAGCTTCCTCCAACGTCCTGACTTTC
TRBJ1-1	TRBV6-5	NA	NA	CASSSFYRRNTEAFF	TGTGCCAGCAGTTCCTTTTATCGGAGGAACACTGAAGCTTTCTTT
TRBJ2-5	TRBV9	NA	few	CASSVDISPQETQYF	TGTGCCAGCAGCGTCGACATTAGCCCCCAAGAGACCCAGTACTTC
TRBJ2-3	TRBV15	NA	few	CATSSGFGGSTDTQYF	TGTGCCACCAGCAGTGGGTTTGGGGGAAGCACAGATACGCAGTATTTT
TRBJ2-5	TRBV9	NA	NA	CASSESGVQETQYF	TGTGCCAGCAGCGAATCCGGGGTCCAAGAGACCCAGTACTTC
TRBJ2-5	TRBV7-3	NA	NA	CASSLGLRETQYF	TGTGCCAGCAGCTTGGGGCTTCGGGAGACCCAGTACTTC